This is a list of T cell receptor beta chains from one sample in a study of blood T cell repertoires in COVID-19. The method was immunoSEQ multiplex PCR; TCRdb's version includes in-frame clones alone and lacks a portion of them. The sample lists hundreds of thousands of clones, more than 75% occurring once. Sequenced material: peripheral blood. These receptors were obtained from a young woman who had recovered from COVID-19. Both conserved end residues are part of each CDR3. The D gene is left open where the match is weak. Size values are once, few and many counts, or a class for expanded clones, and some rows have none.

size | D | J | V | CDR3 | DNA
. | . | TRBJ1-2 | TRBV12-5 | CASGHGLPRDYGYTF | TGTGCTAGTGGCCACGGTCTCCCCAGGGACTATGGCTACACCTTC
. | . | TRBJ1-2 | TRBV10-3 | CAISDYGRGNYGYTF | TGTGCCATCAGTGACTATGGCCGAGGTAACTATGGCTACACCTTC
. | TRBD1 | TRBJ1-5 | TRBV30 | CAWSPPPPGQGHNQPQHF | TGTGCCTGGAGTCCCCCCCCTCCGGGACAGGGCCACAATCAGCCCCAGCATTTT
. | TRBD1 | TRBJ1-6 | TRBV27 | CASTEGQGGNSPLHF | TGTGCCAGCACAGAAGGACAGGGGGGTAATTCACCCCTCCACTTT
. | TRBD1 | TRBJ1-2 | TRBV5-4 | CASSQRTGTYGYTF | TGTGCCAGCAGCCAAAGGACAGGGACCTATGGCTACACCTTC
. | . | TRBJ2-3 | TRBV5-1 | CASSSGGGTDTQYF | TGCGCCAGCAGCTCAGGAGGAGGCACAGATACGCAGTATTTT
. | . | TRBJ2-1 | TRBV3-1/TRBV3-2 | CASSQDRPFGDNEQFF | TGTGCCAGCAGCCAAGATCGCCCCTTTGGAGACAATGAGCAGTTCTTC
. | TRBD1 | TRBJ2-2 | TRBV7-2 | CASAATGTNTGELFF | TGTGCCAGCGCGGCGACAGGGACAAACACCGGGGAGCTGTTTTTT
. | . | TRBJ2-5 | TRBV7-2 | CASSAVSTKETQYF | TGTGCCAGCAGCGCAGTTTCCACTAAAGAGACCCAGTACTTC
. | TRBD2 | TRBJ2-5 | TRBV24-1 | CATSDRRREGGETQYF | TGTGCCACCAGTGATAGACGGCGGGAGGGCGGGGAGACCCAGTACTTC
. | TRBD1 | TRBJ1-5 | TRBV6-2/TRBV6-3 | CASSRQGLSNQPQHF | TGTGCCAGCAGTCGACAGGGGTTAAGCAATCAGCCCCAGCATTTT
. | . | TRBJ1-1 | TRBV18 | CASSTIQGQNTEAFF | TGTGCCAGCTCAACGATACAGGGTCAGAACACTGAAGCTTTCTTT
. | TRBD1 | TRBJ2-1 | TRBV27 | CASSRTGGISYNEQFF | TGTGCCAGCAGTCGGACAGGGGGGATTTCCTACAATGAGCAGTTCTTC
. | . | TRBJ1-5 | TRBV30 | CAWSPGYNQPQHF | TGTGCCTGGAGTCCGGGATACAATCAGCCCCAGCATTTT
. | . | TRBJ1-5 | TRBV5-8 | CASSMGFESNQPQHF | TGTGCCAGCAGCATGGGGTTTGAGAGCAATCAGCCCCAGCATTTT
. | TRBD1 | TRBJ2-5 | TRBV7-6 | CASSSRPGQSLETQYF | TGTGCCAGCAGCTCGAGGCCGGGACAGAGTTTGGAGACCCAGTACTTC
. | . | TRBJ2-3 | TRBV6-6 | CASSYDVGLSTDTQYF | TGTGCCAGCAGTTACGACGTGGGGCTAAGCACAGATACGCAGTATTTT
. | . | TRBJ1-3 | TRBV3-1/TRBV3-2 | CASSSMGVSGNTIYF | TGTGCCAGCAGCTCCATGGGAGTCTCTGGAAACACCATATATTTT
. | . | TRBJ2-2 | TRBV2 | CASSRNTGELFF | TGTGCCAGCAGCAGGAACACCGGGGAGCTGTTTTTT
. | TRBD1 | TRBJ1-4 | TRBV7-8 | CASSYTQERQGITTNEKLFF | TGTGCCAGCAGCTACACCCAAGAAAGACAGGGAATCACAACTAATGAAAAACTGTTTTTT
. | TRBD2 | TRBJ2-3 | TRBV24-1 | CATSDFWGGPDTQYF | TGTGCCACCAGTGATTTTTGGGGAGGGCCAGATACGCAGTATTTT
. | TRBD1 | TRBJ1-6 | TRBV7-2 | CASSYLRGPNSPLHF | TGTGCCAGCAGCTACCTCAGGGGGCCAAATTCACCCCTCCACTTT
. | . | TRBJ2-1 | TRBV7-2 | CASSSEAFSYNEQFF | TGTGCCAGCAGCTCCGAGGCCTTCTCCTACAATGAGCAGTTCTTC
. | . | TRBJ1-1 | TRBV7-7 | CASSLGPDSMNTEAFF | TGTGCCAGCAGCTTAGGGCCAGATAGCATGAACACTGAAGCTTTCTTT
. | . | TRBJ1-4 | TRBV7-6 | CASSLGSRGSTNEKLFF | TGTGCCAGCAGCTTGGGTTCTAGGGGATCCACTAATGAAAAACTGTTTTTT
. | TRBD2 | TRBJ2-3 | TRBV27 | CASILIAGGPSDTQYF | TGTGCCAGCATCCTAATAGCGGGAGGGCCCTCAGATACGCAGTATTTT
. | . | TRBJ1-1 | TRBV18 | CASSPLQGTEAFF | TGTGCCAGCTCACCACTACAGGGAACTGAAGCTTTCTTT
. | . | TRBJ1-1 | TRBV27 | CASSFLRGWNTEAFF | TGTGCCAGCAGTTTTTTAAGGGGCTGGAACACTGAAGCTTTCTTT
once | TRBD1 | TRBJ1-4 | TRBV7-2 | CASSRYRGQLFF | TGTGCCAGCAGCCGATACAGGGGGCAGCTGTTTTTT
. | . | TRBJ1-2 | TRBV5-4 | CASSLEHLDGYTF | TGTGCCAGCAGCTTGGAACATCTGGATGGCTACACCTTC
. | TRBD1 | TRBJ2-2 | TRBV19 | CASSSTGGRITGELFF | TGTGCCAGTAGTTCGACAGGGGGCCGTATCACCGGGGAGCTGTTTTTT
. | TRBD1 | TRBJ1-4 | TRBV5-1 | CASSQGQVANEKLFF | TGCGCCAGCAGCCAGGGACAGGTGGCTAATGAAAAACTGTTTTTT
once | TRBD1 | TRBJ2-3 | TRBV2 | CASSRQGYTDTQYF | TGTGCCAGCAGTCGACAGGGATACACAGATACGCAGTATTTT
. | TRBD2 | TRBJ2-1 | TRBV18 | CASSPRLAGWLYEQFF | TGTGCCAGCTCACCACGACTAGCGGGATGGTTGTATGAGCAGTTCTTC
once | . | TRBJ1-1 | TRBV25-1 | CASSTQGTPFF | TGTGCCAGCAGTACCCAGGGCACGCCTTTCTTT
. | . | TRBJ2-3 | TRBV29-1 | CSGGVSGDTQYF | TGCAGCGGCGGGGTTTCGGGGGATACGCAGTATTTT
. | . | TRBJ2-1 | TRBV5-5 | CASRGNREFF | TGTGCCAGCAGAGGTAACCGGGAGTTCTTC
. | . | TRBJ1-2 | TRBV10-3 | CAISGDLEGYTF | TGTGCCATCAGTGGGGACTTGGAAGGCTACACCTTC
. | . | TRBJ2-1 | TRBV6-2/TRBV6-3 | CASSYMYNEQFF | TGTGCCAGCAGTTATATGTACAATGAGCAGTTCTTC
. | TRBD1 | TRBJ1-1 | TRBV6-5 | CATFRQGLDAFF | TGTGCCACCTTTCGACAGGGCCTTGATGCTTTCTTT
. | TRBD2 | TRBJ2-1 | TRBV5-4 | CASSPGLAESSYNEQFF | TGTGCCAGCAGCCCGGGACTAGCGGAATCGTCCTACAATGAGCAGTTCTTC
. | TRBD2 | TRBJ2-1 | TRBV10-3 | CATMPGLAGVEQFF | TGTGCCACAATGCCGGGACTAGCGGGAGTTGAGCAGTTCTTC
. | TRBD1 | TRBJ1-1 | TRBV30 | CAWVYFQGAAEAFF | TGTGCCTGGGTGTATTTTCAGGGGGCGGCTGAAGCTTTCTTT
few | TRBD2 | TRBJ2-1 | TRBV30 | CACPSQRGTYNEQFF | TGTGCCTGTCCCTCACAGCGGGGAACCTACAATGAGCAGTTCTTC
. | . | TRBJ1-5 | TRBV6-2/TRBV6-3 | CASSYSARNQPQHF | TGTGCCAGCAGTTACTCGGCCCGAAATCAGCCCCAGCATTTT
. | TRBD1 | TRBJ1-1 | TRBV29-1 | CSVEVADRANTEAFF | TGCAGCGTTGAGGTTGCGGACAGGGCAAACACTGAAGCTTTCTTT
. | TRBD1 | TRBJ1-5 | TRBV5-1 | CASSLKRDRGKVRPQHF | TGCGCCAGCAGCTTGAAGCGGGACAGGGGGAAGGTCCGGCCCCAGCATTTT
. | . | TRBJ1-5 | TRBV2 | CASSELTAPDQPQHF | TGTGCCAGCAGTGAGTTAACTGCCCCCGATCAGCCCCAGCATTTT
. | . | TRBJ2-1 | TRBV6-2/TRBV6-3 | CASSPQMGLFF | TGTGCCAGCAGTCCCCAAATGGGCCTGTTCTTC
. | . | TRBJ2-5 | TRBV7-2 | CASSSTQTRRETQYF | TGTGCCAGCAGCTCGACCCAGACTAGGAGGGAGACCCAGTACTTC
. | TRBD1 | TRBJ1-1 | TRBV6-5 | CASSEGAANTEAFF | TGTGCCAGCAGCGAGGGGGCCGCGAACACTGAAGCTTTCTTT
. | . | TRBJ2-5 | TRBV5-6 | CASSLGSRRGRETQYF | TGTGCCAGCAGCTTGGGGTCGCGAAGAGGGCGAGAGACCCAGTACTTC
. | . | TRBJ1-1 | TRBV18 | CASSPTGSNTEAFF | TGTGCCAGCTCACCAACAGGGTCGAACACTGAAGCTTTCTTT
. | . | TRBJ2-2 | TRBV5-5 | CASSREGTLTGELFF | TGTGCCAGCAGCAGGGAAGGGACACTCACCGGGGAGCTGTTTTTT
. | TRBD1 | TRBJ1-3 | TRBV5-4 | CASTPGTGGNTIYF | TGTGCCAGCACCCCAGGGACAGGGGGAAACACCATATATTTT
once | TRBD1 | TRBJ1-4 | TRBV4-3 | CASSQDPQGAKEKLFF | TGCGCCAGCAGCCAAGATCCGCAGGGGGCAAAGGAAAAACTGTTTTTT
. | TRBD1 | TRBJ1-5 | TRBV6-5 | CASKMTGDQPQHF | TGTGCCAGCAAAATGACAGGGGATCAGCCCCAGCATTTT
. | . | TRBJ2-1 | TRBV11-3 | CASSLYISGEQFF | TGTGCCAGCAGCTTATACATTTCGGGTGAGCAGTTCTTC